This is a list of T cell receptor beta chains from one sample in a study of metastatic and nonmetastatic thyroid tumors. MiXCR re-clonotyped the PCR reads for TCRdb. The sample carries fewer than 15,000 clones, over 25% recorded once. Source material: tumor tissue. The receptors originated from a male donor with papillary thyroid cancer or a benign thyroid nodule (not recorded which). Some clones in this sample may be carry-over from other donors' samples. The CDR3 runs from the conserved cysteine through the conserved F or W.

j_call v_call cdr3_aa
TRBJ1-1 TRBV13 CASSFRGVWAEAFF
TRBJ2-7 TRBV2 CASRGGGYEQYF
TRBJ2-3 TRBV28 CASSPSSGGLDTQYF
TRBJ1-1 TRBV20-1 CSVRVRGRGYTEAFF
TRBJ2-7 TRBV6-2/TRBV6-3 CASSYYGPGEQYF
TRBJ2-3 TRBV6-1 CASNKRGPTDTQYF
TRBJ1-5 TRBV27 CASSLQGINQPQHF
TRBJ2-1 TRBV11-2 CASSLDPPVGGFGEQFF
TRBJ1-4 TRBV11-2 CASSLNWVTNEKLFF
TRBJ2-7 TRBV20-1 CSGSGLPYEQYF
TRBJ2-3 TRBV9 CASSVAGGDTDTQYF
TRBJ1-5 TRBV7-8 CASSTTDYSNQPQHF
TRBJ1-1 TRBV20-1 CSASWGEVTEAFF
TRBJ2-7 TRBV6-1 CASSDTPSEAHEQYF
TRBJ1-2 TRBV5-1 CASSIAGTGDGYTF
TRBJ2-1 TRBV11-1 CASSLPGGLSSYNEQFF
TRBJ2-5 TRBV7-9 CASILWDSQETQYF
TRBJ2-1 TRBV2 CASSKGQGAYNEQFF
TRBJ1-6 TRBV4-3 CASSPALSVQGVSPLHF